These T cell receptor beta chains were read from a single sample in a study of vaccination effects on CD4 cells after COVID-19. Generated by immunoSEQ multiplex PCR, the TCRdb table keeps only in-frame clones and is missing some. The repertoire has 65,000 to 90,000 clones, 60% to 75% of them found once; the top ten carry roughly 2.9%. These receptors' targets are unknown. The sequencing here drew on CD4+ T cells from PBMCs cultured with HCoV-NL63 spike peptides, taken before COVID-19 vaccination. All receptors come from a human donor who received a COVID-19 vaccine. Both conserved end residues are part of each CDR3. A D gene is named only where the DNA matches it firmly. Clone sizes are given selectively: once, few, many, or a class where the clone is expanded.

V: TRBV5-6; size: NA; J: TRBJ1-1; D: TRBD1; CDR3: CASKTRTGGSVAFF; DNA: TGTGCCAGCAAAACCCGGACAGGGGGGTCGGTCGCTTTCTTT
V: TRBV6-5; size: NA; J: TRBJ2-2; D: TRBD1; CDR3: CASNTQGASGELFF; DNA: TGTGCCAGCAACACACAGGGGGCAAGCGGGGAGCTGTTTTTT
V: TRBV7-3; size: NA; J: TRBJ2-1; D: TRBD2; CDR3: CASSDLGLAGNEQFF; DNA: TGTGCCAGCAGCGATCTGGGACTAGCGGGCAATGAGCAGTTCTTC
V: TRBV6-5; size: NA; J: TRBJ1-4; D: NA; CDR3: CASIPGASDEKLFF; DNA: TGTGCCAGCATTCCCGGAGCCTCAGATGAAAAACTGTTTTTT
V: TRBV24-1; size: NA; J: TRBJ2-1; D: TRBD2; CDR3: CATSDPTSGAYYNEQFF; DNA: TGTGCCACCAGTGACCCGACTAGCGGGGCCTACTACAATGAGCAGTTCTTC
V: TRBV19; size: NA; J: TRBJ1-5; D: NA; CDR3: CASSQGPRTQHF; DNA: TGTGCCAGTAGTCAGGGCCCCAGGACCCAGCATTTT
V: TRBV5-1; size: NA; J: TRBJ1-1; D: NA; CDR3: CASRRPGTEEAFF; DNA: TGCGCCAGCAGGCGACCCGGGACTGAGGAAGCTTTCTTT
V: TRBV28; size: few; J: TRBJ1-2; D: TRBD1; CDR3: CASRATGANYGYTF; DNA: TGTGCCAGCAGAGCGACAGGGGCTAACTATGGCTACACCTTC
V: TRBV3-1/TRBV3-2; size: NA; J: TRBJ2-3; D: NA; CDR3: CASSRGGARTDTQYF; DNA: TGTGCCAGTAGCAGAGGGGGGGCTAGGACAGATACGCAGTATTTT
V: TRBV5-1; size: NA; J: TRBJ1-5; D: TRBD1; CDR3: CASSSGTDSNQPQHF; DNA: TGCGCCAGCAGCTCGGGGACAGATAGCAATCAGCCCCAGCATTTT
V: TRBV18; size: NA; J: TRBJ1-2; D: NA; CDR3: CASSLTGGNYGYTF; DNA: TGTGCCAGCTCCCTCACGGGCGGGAACTATGGCTACACCTTC
V: TRBV28; size: NA; J: TRBJ1-2; D: TRBD1; CDR3: CASSRQGARNGYTF; DNA: TGTGCCAGCAGTCGACAGGGGGCGCGCAATGGCTACACCTTC
V: TRBV6-6; size: NA; J: TRBJ2-1; D: TRBD1; CDR3: CASRRTGGSYNEQFF; DNA: TGTGCCAGCAGACGGACAGGGGGGTCCTACAATGAGCAGTTCTTC
V: TRBV2; size: NA; J: TRBJ2-3; D: NA; CDR3: CASSGLAYTDTQYF; DNA: TGTGCCAGCAGTGGCCTAGCCTACACAGATACGCAGTATTTT
V: TRBV5-8; size: few; J: TRBJ2-1; D: NA; CDR3: CASRNGRRDNEQFF; DNA: TGTGCCAGCAGGAACGGTAGACGTGACAATGAGCAGTTCTTC
V: TRBV3-1/TRBV3-2; size: few; J: TRBJ2-3; D: NA; CDR3: CASSQDLASSDTQYF; DNA: TGTGCCAGCAGCCAAGATTTGGCTAGTTCGGATACGCAGTATTTT
V: TRBV5-8; size: once; J: TRBJ1-5; D: NA; CDR3: CASSLRQNNQPQHF; DNA: TGTGCCAGCAGCTTGCGACAGAACAATCAGCCCCAGCATTTT
V: TRBV18; size: NA; J: TRBJ2-5; D: TRBD2; CDR3: CASSQGLQETQYF; DNA: TGTGCCAGCTCGCAGGGACTACAAGAGACCCAGTACTTC
V: TRBV18; size: NA; J: TRBJ1-2; D: TRBD1; CDR3: CASSTSPGQGNGYTF; DNA: TGTGCCAGCTCAACGAGTCCGGGACAGGGAAATGGCTACACCTTC
V: TRBV5-1; size: NA; J: TRBJ2-3; D: NA; CDR3: CASTLGGLEGTDTQYF; DNA: TGCGCCAGCACCCTCGGGGGGCTAGAGGGCACAGATACGCAGTATTTT
V: TRBV18; size: NA; J: TRBJ1-5; D: NA; CDR3: CASSPQGGFGQPQHF; DNA: TGTGCCAGCTCACCACAGGGGGGATTCGGGCAGCCCCAGCATTTT
V: TRBV18; size: NA; J: TRBJ1-3; D: NA; CDR3: CASSPAGESGNTIYF; DNA: TGTGCCAGCTCACCAGCGGGCGAGAGTGGAAACACCATATATTTT
V: TRBV14; size: few; J: TRBJ1-1; D: TRBD1; CDR3: CASSQVIQGANTEAFF; DNA: TGTGCCAGCAGCCAAGTCATCCAGGGGGCTAACACTGAAGCTTTCTTT
V: TRBV5-1; size: NA; J: TRBJ1-4; D: TRBD1; CDR3: CASSLAGRGSNEKLFF; DNA: TGCGCCAGCAGCTTGGCTGGCAGGGGGTCTAATGAAAAACTGTTTTTT
V: TRBV5-1; size: NA; J: TRBJ2-5; D: TRBD2; CDR3: CASSLETSGETQYF; DNA: TGCGCCAGCAGCTTGGAAACTAGCGGGGAGACCCAGTACTTC
V: TRBV5-1; size: NA; J: TRBJ2-3; D: TRBD2; CDR3: CASSNILAGSTDTQYF; DNA: TGCGCCAGCAGCAACATACTAGCGGGGAGCACAGATACGCAGTATTTT
V: TRBV6-2/TRBV6-3; size: NA; J: TRBJ1-6; D: NA; CDR3: CASSYGREVVNSPLHF; DNA: TGTGCCAGCAGTTACGGCAGGGAGGTGGTTAATTCACCCCTCCACTTT
V: TRBV6-5; size: NA; J: TRBJ1-3; D: NA; CDR3: CASSYRDPRDTIYF; DNA: TGTGCCAGCAGTTACAGGGACCCCCGGGACACCATATATTTT
V: TRBV23-1; size: NA; J: TRBJ1-5; D: NA; CDR3: CASNLNQVSQPQHF; DNA: TGCGCCAGCAACTTGAATCAGGTGAGTCAGCCCCAGCATTTT
V: TRBV19; size: NA; J: TRBJ2-3; D: TRBD1; CDR3: CASSKGTASTDTQYF; DNA: TGTGCCAGTAGTAAGGGGACAGCTAGCACAGATACGCAGTATTTT
V: TRBV12-3/TRBV12-4; size: NA; J: TRBJ2-1; D: NA; CDR3: CASSFSVTNEQFF; DNA: TGTGCCAGCAGTTTTAGTGTGACCAATGAGCAGTTCTTC
V: TRBV10-3; size: NA; J: TRBJ1-1; D: NA; CDR3: CAISPLGREEAFF; DNA: TGTGCCATCAGTCCCCTAGGGAGGGAAGAAGCTTTCTTT
V: TRBV24-1; size: NA; J: TRBJ2-6; D: NA; CDR3: CATSDSGKGNSGANVLTF; DNA: TGTGCCACCAGTGATTCGGGAAAGGGGAACTCTGGGGCCAACGTCCTGACTTTC
V: TRBV2; size: NA; J: TRBJ2-4; D: TRBD2; CDR3: CASTGLESIQYF; DNA: TGTGCCAGCACCGGACTAGAATCCATTCAGTACTTC
V: TRBV7-2; size: NA; J: TRBJ2-5; D: NA; CDR3: CASSLLAEETQYF; DNA: TGTGCCAGCAGCTTGTTAGCGGAAGAGACCCAGTACTTC
V: TRBV28; size: NA; J: TRBJ1-5; D: TRBD1; CDR3: CASRPGTATHQPQHF; DNA: TGTGCCAGCAGACCCGGGACAGCAACACATCAGCCCCAGCATTTT
V: TRBV7-2; size: NA; J: TRBJ1-6; D: NA; CDR3: CASSLGPLAPLHF; DNA: TGTGCCAGCAGCTTGGGGCCTTTGGCACCCCTCCACTTT
V: TRBV7-9; size: NA; J: TRBJ1-1; D: NA; CDR3: CASSQVLMNTEAFF; DNA: TGTGCCAGCAGCCAGGTTCTAATGAACACTGAAGCTTTCTTT
V: TRBV2; size: once; J: TRBJ2-2; D: NA; CDR3: CATRLNSNTGELFF; DNA: TGTGCCACTAGACTGAATTCGAACACCGGGGAGCTGTTTTTT
V: TRBV11-2; size: few; J: TRBJ1-2; D: NA; CDR3: CASSLDLGNYGYTF; DNA: TGTGCCAGCAGCTTAGACCTGGGCAACTATGGCTACACCTTC
V: TRBV29-1; size: once; J: TRBJ2-3; D: TRBD2; CDR3: CSVDSGGADTQYF; DNA: TGCAGCGTTGATTCGGGGGGGGCAGATACGCAGTATTTT
V: TRBV6-5; size: NA; J: TRBJ1-6; D: NA; CDR3: CASSYSNRDNSPLHF; DNA: TGTGCCAGCAGTTACTCGAACAGGGATAATTCACCCCTCCACTTT
V: TRBV7-2; size: NA; J: TRBJ2-1; D: NA; CDR3: CASSLESWNEQFF; DNA: TGTGCCAGCAGCTTAGAGTCTTGGAATGAGCAGTTCTTC
V: TRBV18; size: NA; J: TRBJ2-1; D: NA; CDR3: CASSPYLGEYNEQFF; DNA: TGTGCCAGCTCACCGTACCTGGGGGAGTACAATGAGCAGTTCTTC
V: TRBV3-1/TRBV3-2; size: NA; J: TRBJ2-5; D: TRBD2; CDR3: CASSRNPSGGTAGTQYF; DNA: TGTGCCAGCAGCCGCAATCCTAGCGGGGGGACGGCCGGGACCCAGTACTTC
V: TRBV28; size: NA; J: TRBJ1-1; D: NA; CDR3: CASSLSTEAFF; DNA: TGTGCCAGCAGTTTATCTACTGAAGCTTTCTTT
V: TRBV2; size: NA; J: TRBJ2-5; D: TRBD2; CDR3: CASSPGLAETQYF; DNA: TGTGCCAGCTCTCCAGGACTAGCGGAGACCCAGTACTTC
V: TRBV29-1; size: NA; J: TRBJ1-1; D: NA; CDR3: CSVEAQRNTEAFF; DNA: TGCAGCGTTGAGGCCCAACGGAACACTGAAGCTTTCTTT
V: TRBV7-2; size: NA; J: TRBJ2-2; D: NA; CDR3: CASSPTSVLPRRELFF; DNA: TGTGCCAGCAGCCCGACCAGCGTCCTCCCCCGGCGGGAGCTGTTTTTT
V: TRBV6-5; size: once; J: TRBJ2-5; D: TRBD2; CDR3: CASSFASGGETQYF; DNA: TGTGCCAGCAGTTTTGCTAGCGGGGGAGAGACCCAGTACTTC
V: TRBV18; size: NA; J: TRBJ2-5; D: NA; CDR3: CASSPRRQETQYF; DNA: TGTGCCAGCTCACCACGCCGGCAAGAGACCCAGTACTTC
V: TRBV6-6; size: NA; J: TRBJ2-5; D: NA; CDR3: CASSRPVPSVETQYF; DNA: TGTGCCAGCAGTAGGCCGGTACCAAGTGTGGAGACCCAGTACTTC
V: TRBV30; size: once; J: TRBJ1-3; D: NA; CDR3: CAWSPDRTPGRNTIYF; DNA: TGTGCCTGGAGTCCCGACAGGACTCCTGGAAGGAACACCATATATTTT
V: TRBV19; size: NA; J: TRBJ1-3; D: NA; CDR3: CASTLGQGTGNTIYF; DNA: TGTGCCAGTACCCTGGGGCAGGGTACTGGAAACACCATATATTTT
V: TRBV7-2; size: NA; J: TRBJ1-1; D: NA; CDR3: CASSFQAMNTEAFF; DNA: TGTGCCAGCAGCTTCCAGGCGATGAACACTGAAGCTTTCTTT